The 29 T cell receptor beta chains given below trace back to one sample, sequenced in a study of cytomegalovirus exposure and HLA in healthy donors. PCR involved 60 Vbeta and 13 Jbeta primers. Repertoires were generated with immunoSEQ multiplex PCR, while TCRdb's copy carries only in-frame clones and drops some. This sample has more than 95,000 clones, with around three quarters found just once. Sequenced material: PBMCs. These receptors were taken from a female donor in good health and CMV-seronegative.

The chain couples TRBV11-2 to TRBJ2-5; TRBD1 matches at 9 bases. CDR3 size: 16 residues. Germline loops: CDR1 SGHAT, CDR2 FQNNGV. Trimming removed 3 bases from V and 5 bases from J; junction bases left unmatched: 10. The chain's CDR3 is CASSLDQQGALETQYF. As DNA, the CDR3 is TGTGCCAGCAGCTTGGACCAACAGGGGGCTCTTGAGACCCAGTACTTC. The complete variable domain, with remaining parts taken from reference TRBV11-2 and TRBJ2-5, reads EAGVAQSPRYKIIEKRQSVAFWCNPISGHATLYWYQQILGQGPKLLIQFQNNGVVDDSQLPKDRFSAERLKGVDSTLKIQPAKLEDSAVYLCASSLDQQGALETQYFGPGTRLLVL.

The rearrangement uses TRBV5-1 and TRBJ1-2; D uncertain. CDR1 is SGHRS, CDR2 YFSETQ, per germline. The V end lost 3 bases, the J end lost 10 bases, and 16 bases lay between the germline ends. This CDR3 spans 13 amino acids. CDR3 sequence (DNA): TGCGCCAGCAGCTCCTACAACGACTTAGACTACACCTTC. Its protein is CASSSYNDLDYTF.

This clone was seen only once. The chain has TRBV27 and TRBJ2-7; D is uncertain. The CDR3 totals 14 residues. Trimming pared 9 bases from V and 0 bases from J, leaving 15 bases between. CDR1 and CDR2 (germline): MNHEY, SMNVEV (reference sequence). CDR3 residues: CARSGKQSSYEQYF. The CDR3 region has the DNA TGTGCCAGATCCGGAAAACAGAGCTCCTACGAGCAGTACTTC.

Here the CDR3 reads CASKRQGSSGANVLTF. The CDR3, as DNA: TGTGCCAGCAAGAGACAGGGTAGCTCTGGGGCCAACGTCCTGACTTTC. J is TRBJ2-6 and V is TRBV2; the match to TRBD1 covers 7 bases. Germline V gene data show CDR1 as SNHLY and CDR2 as FYNNEI. The CDR3 runs to 16 residues. The trim removed 7 bases at V and 0 bases at J, leaving 6 bases unmatched. Based on the CDR3 plus reference TRBV2 and TRBJ2-6, the full variable domain is EPEVTQTPSHQVTQMGQEVILRCVPISNHLYFYWYRQILGQKVEFLVSFYNNEISEKSEIFDDQFSVERPDGSNFTLKIRSTKLEDSAMYFCASKRQGSSGANVLTFGAGSRLTVL.

The gene calls are TRBV7-8 and TRBJ2-1; TRBD2 matches 8 bases. This CDR3 has 14 amino acids. The germline V gene has CDR1 SGHVS and CDR2 FQNEAQ. V was clipped by 5 bases and J by 8 bases; unmatched bases: 8. The CDR3 region has the DNA TGTGCCAGCAGCCCCTTTTCGGGGGGGGATGAGCAGTTCTTC. Its translation is CASSPFSGGDEQFF.

In nucleotides, the CDR3 is TGTGCCAGCAGCTCAGGGGCCACCGGGGAGCTGTTTTTT. It specifies CASSSGATGELFF. The chain recombines TRBV11-3 with TRBJ2-2, with D possibly TRBD1 on 6 matching bases. The CDR3 is 13 residues long. V lost 4 bases and J lost 4, with 7 bases in between. CDR1 is SGHNT, CDR2 YENEEA, per germline.

The V call is TRBV28, the J call TRBJ2-7, with D perhaps TRBD2 (6 bases). V was trimmed by 7 bases and J by 7 bases, leaving 17 bases between them. In germline, CDR1 is MDHEN, CDR2 SYDVKM. This CDR3 has 13 residues. The CDR3 coding sequence is TGTGCCAGCACGGGGAGGTATACGGGAGAGCAGTACTTC. The encoded protein is CASTGRYTGEQYF.

The chain couples TRBV7-6 to TRBJ2-2, with D perhaps TRBD2 (5 bases). CDR1 SGHVS and CDR2 FNYEAQ come from the germline V gene. V lost 2 bases and J lost 2, with 21 bases in between. The CDR3 is 19 amino acids. CDR3 sequence reads: CASSLFRFVASRNTGELFF. The CDR3 coding sequence is TGTGCCAGCAGCTTATTTCGATTCGTGGCTAGCAGAAACACCGGGGAGCTGTTTTTT. Combining the CDR3 with reference TRBV7-6 and TRBJ2-2 gives the whole variable domain GAGVSQSPRYKVTKRGQDVALRCDPISGHVSLYWYRQALGQGPEFLTYFNYEAQQDKSGLPNDRFSAERPEGSISTLTIQRTEQRDSAMYRCASSLFRFVASRNTGELFFGEGSRLTVL.

The genes are TRBV19 and TRBJ2-1; 7 bases map to TRBD1. The germline V gene encodes CDR1 LNHDA and CDR2 SQIVND (reference sequence). The ends lost 5 bases at V and 0 bases at J; junction bases unmatched: 10. This CDR3 is 17 amino acids long. The CDR3 region is CASSLTDRRSSYNEQFF. The DNA for the CDR3 is TGTGCCAGTAGTCTTACGGACAGGCGAAGCTCCTACAATGAGCAGTTCTTC.

V and J are TRBV7-9 and TRBJ1-5; D is ambiguous. V was trimmed by 1 base and J by 5 bases, leaving 6 bases between them. Germline loops: CDR1 SEHNR, CDR2 FQNEAQ (reference sequence). The CDR3 length is 13 residues. The DNA of the CDR3 is TGTGCCAGCAGCTTAGGTCGAGATCAGCCCCAGCATTTT. This gives the protein CASSLGRDQPQHF.

The chain recombines TRBV18 with TRBJ1-1, with 8 bases fitting TRBD1. The length of the CDR3 is 14 residues. The V segment lost 8 bases and the J segment 7 bases; nucleotides outside the gene matches: 12. Germline values: CDR1 KGHSH, CDR2 LQKENI. For the CDR3, the DNA is TGTGCCAGCCGTGATCAGGGGGCAGGAGGTGAAGCTTTCTTT. This gives the protein CASRDQGAGGEAFF.

The J gene is TRBJ1-1, the V gene TRBV6-1; D not resolved. The CDR3 contains 14 residues. Germline V gives CDR1 MNHNS, CDR2 SASEGT. The V gene lost 5 bases and the J gene lost 2 bases, with 12 bases spanning the gap. This chain's CDR3 is CASSPFWTNTEAFF. CDR3 coding DNA: TGTGCCAGCAGTCCCTTTTGGACTAACACTGAAGCTTTCTTT.

This clone was seen just once. This chain uses TRBV5-8 with TRBJ2-5; tentatively, D is TRBD2 (6 bases). Trimming cost V 2 bases and J 5 bases, with 10 bases left between them. CDR3 length: 13 amino acids. The germline CDR1 and CDR2 sequences are SGHTS and YDEGEE. The CDR3 loop reads CASSFGGMETQYF. For the CDR3, the DNA is TGTGCCAGCAGCTTTGGGGGGATGGAGACCCAGTACTTC.

The genes are TRBV9 and TRBJ1-2, with 10 bases that match TRBD1. The CDR3 extends over 15 amino acids. V was pared by 3 bases and J by 6 bases, with 8 bases of the junction left unmatched. CDR1 is SGDLS, CDR2 YYNGEE, per germline. This chain's CDR3 is CASSEGTGDVDGYTF. The CDR3 DNA reads TGTGCCAGCAGCGAGGGGACAGGGGACGTTGATGGCTACACCTTC.

The chain joins TRBV11-3 to TRBJ2-3, with D possibly being TRBD2 (6 bases). Germline V lookup: CDR1 SGHNT, CDR2 YENEEA. CDR3 length: 14 residues. Trimming pared 2 bases from V and 4 bases from J, leaving 10 bases between. CDR3 DNA: TGTGCCAGCAGCTTATACGCTAGCGCAGATACGCAGTATTTT. Amino acids: CASSLYASADTQYF.

This clone was recorded once. The chain combines TRBV2 with TRBJ1-1, with D unclear. This CDR3 spans 13 amino acids. Germline V gives CDR1 SNHLY, CDR2 FYNNEI. The V and J ends lost 6 bases and 5 bases respectively, with 13 bases between them. The CDR3 sequence is CASSRGHGTEAFF. DNA of the CDR3: TGTGCCAGCAGCCGAGGGCATGGAACTGAAGCTTTCTTT.

This clone has just a few counts. The CDR3 sequence is CASSEGGSLNTQYF. Here the CDR3 DNA reads TGTGCCAGCAGTGAAGGGGGCAGCCTAAATACGCAGTATTTT. J is TRBJ2-3 and V is TRBV6-1, with TRBD1 as a possible D gene (5 bases). Germline lookup yields CDR1 MNHNS and CDR2 SASEGT. The CDR3 runs to 14 residues. The V and J ends lost 1 base and 7 bases respectively, with 12 bases between them.

V is TRBV2 and J is TRBJ2-7; TRBD2 matches at 7 bases. V dropped 3 bases and J dropped 4; count of bases not matched to a gene: 6. CDR1 SNHLY and CDR2 FYNNEI come from the germline V gene. The CDR3 spans 14 residues. The chain's CDR3 is CASSDRGGEYEQYF. CDR3 bases: TGTGCCAGCAGTGATCGCGGGGGAGAATACGAGCAGTACTTC.

The chain combines TRBV5-4 with TRBJ2-5, with 8 bases fitting TRBD1. This CDR3 is built from 14 residues. The J segment lost 7 bases and the V segment lost 4 bases, leaving 9 bases of the junction unmatched. Germline assignment: CDR1 SGHNT and CDR2 YYREEE (reference sequence). As DNA, the CDR3 is TGTGCCAGCAGCCCTCGGACAGGGTCGGGGACCCAGTACTTC. Translation: CASSPRTGSGTQYF.

This clone was seen a single time. The V gene is TRBV9, the J gene TRBJ2-7; 8 nucleotides agree with TRBD1. The germline CDR1 and CDR2 sequences are SGDLS and YYNGEE. After removal of 4 bases from V and 1 base from J, the junction contained 7 bases not matched to a gene. This CDR3 spans 15 amino acids. In DNA form, the CDR3 reads TGTGCCAGCAGCTTTGGACAGGGTGGGTCCTACGAGCAGTACTTC. This translates into CASSFGQGGSYEQYF. Together with reference TRBV9 and TRBJ2-7, the CDR3 gives the full variable domain: DSGVTQTPKHLITATGQRVTLRCSPRSGDLSVYWYQQSLDQGLQFLIQYYNGEERAKGNILERFSAQQFPDLHSELNLSSLELGDSALYFCASSFGQGGSYEQYFGPGTRLTVT.

This clone was picked up one time. The chain combines TRBV5-6 with TRBJ1-1; 8 bases match TRBD1. CDR3 length: 16 amino acids. The J segment lost 0 bases and the V segment lost 4 bases, leaving 8 bases of the junction unmatched. In germline, CDR1 is SGHDT, CDR2 YYEEEE. This CDR3 is CASSIRQGLLNTEAFF. The CDR3 region has the DNA TGTGCCAGCAGCATTCGACAGGGGCTCTTGAACACTGAAGCTTTCTTT.

This clone came up a few times. The chain couples TRBV5-1 to TRBJ1-2; maybe TRBD1 (5 bases). Trimming took 0 bases from V and 6 from J, leaving 9 bases between them. This CDR3 is 13 amino acids long. Germline CDR1 SGHRS, CDR2 YFSETQ. DNA of the CDR3: TGCGCCAGCAGCTTGGATGGGGGGGATGGCTACACCTTC. This translates into CASSLDGGDGYTF.

This chain joins TRBV30 and TRBJ1-2; 7 bases align to TRBD1. The length of the CDR3 is 14 residues. Losses at the gene ends were 4 bases for V and 4 bases for J; bases not matched to a gene: 9. The V gene's germline CDR1 is GTSNPN and CDR2 SVGIG (reference sequence). CDR3 region: CAWTRDRETYGYTF. The CDR3 coding sequence is TGTGCCTGGACTAGGGACAGAGAAACCTATGGCTACACCTTC.

This clone is a singleton in its sample. The rearrangement uses TRBV5-1 and TRBJ2-1; tentatively, D is TRBD2 (7 bases). V was trimmed by 5 bases and J by 9 bases, leaving 18 bases between them. Germline CDR1 reads SGHRS; CDR2 reads YFSETQ. The CDR3 has 14 amino acids. The CDR3 DNA follows: TGCGCCAGCAGAGGTCCCGGGGGGCCGGGTGAGCAGTTCTTC. Residues: CASRGPGGPGEQFF.

CDR3 sequence (DNA): TGTGCCAGCAGTCAGGGGGGTCTATCTGAGCAGTACTTC. Protein product: CASSQGGLSEQYF. The rearrangement links TRBV25-1 to TRBJ2-7; possible D gene TRBD1, 7 bases. The CDR3 extends over 13 amino acids. Trimming removed 5 bases from V and 7 bases from J, with 15 bases in between. Germline-derived CDR1 and CDR2 are MGHDK and SYGVNS.

The chain carries TRBV13 and TRBJ2-5; D is ambiguous. Germline CDR1 PRHDT, CDR2 FYEKMQ (reference sequence). The CDR3 loop spans 10 amino acids. Trimming left V 6 bases short and J 3 bases short, with 2 bases between. The CDR3 region is CASSKETQYF. The DNA for the CDR3 is TGTGCCAGCAGTAAAGAGACCCAGTACTTC.

The chain combines TRBV7-8 with TRBJ2-2; possibly TRBD2 for D (6 bases). V lost 5 bases, J lost 1 base, and 14 bases lay in between. This CDR3 has 16 amino acids. CDR1 and CDR2 from the germline V gene are SGHVS and FQNEAQ. The CDR3 nucleotides read TGTGCCAGCAGCACGAGGCGCGGGGAGAACACCGGGGAGCTGTTTTTT. Translating gives CASSTRRGENTGELFF.

The chain joins TRBV6-1 to TRBJ1-1; no reliable D call. Per germline, CDR1 MNHNS and CDR2 SASEGT. This CDR3 comprises 14 residues. V lost 8 bases to trimming and J lost 0 bases, with 13 bases between them. The CDR3 region is CASRNSPMNTEAFF. CDR3 nucleotides: TGTGCCAGCCGAAACAGTCCCATGAACACTGAAGCTTTCTTT.

This chain connects TRBV23-1 to TRBJ1-2, with TRBD1 matching 10 bases. TRBV23-1 is identified as an open reading frame with a role that is uncertain. The CDR3 runs to 14 residues. Losses at the gene ends were 6 bases for V and 7 bases for J; bases not matched to a gene: 8. CDR3 loop: CASSPKTGGRGYTF. As DNA, the CDR3 is TGCGCCAGCAGCCCCAAGACAGGGGGCCGTGGCTACACCTTC.